This T cell receptor (beta chain) was sequenced in a study of blood T cell repertoires in COVID-19. For the study at large: Samples taken during acute and convalescent COVID-19 were collected in the United States, Italy and Spain. The analysed material was cDNA or gDNA that came from T cells, B-cell-depleted T cells, or PBMCs.

The CDR3 runs to 15 residues. V gave up 2 bases and J gave up 4 bases, with 9 bases separating them. CDR1 and CDR2 (germline): MNHEY, SVGAGI. Sequencing was performed with immunoSEQ multiplex PCR; in TCRdb, only in-frame clones are kept and a portion is missing. Of about 120,000 clones in the sample, just under 90% were seen once. J is TRBJ2-6 and V is TRBV6-5; tentative D call: TRBD2 (5 bases). This sequence originates from a woman between 50 and 59 years old with acute or convalescent COVID-19. Sequences were obtained from peripheral blood. The CDR3 nucleotides are TGTGCCAGCAGTTACCGGGATGAGGGGGCCAACGTCCTGACTTTC. It translates to CASSYRDEGANVLTF.